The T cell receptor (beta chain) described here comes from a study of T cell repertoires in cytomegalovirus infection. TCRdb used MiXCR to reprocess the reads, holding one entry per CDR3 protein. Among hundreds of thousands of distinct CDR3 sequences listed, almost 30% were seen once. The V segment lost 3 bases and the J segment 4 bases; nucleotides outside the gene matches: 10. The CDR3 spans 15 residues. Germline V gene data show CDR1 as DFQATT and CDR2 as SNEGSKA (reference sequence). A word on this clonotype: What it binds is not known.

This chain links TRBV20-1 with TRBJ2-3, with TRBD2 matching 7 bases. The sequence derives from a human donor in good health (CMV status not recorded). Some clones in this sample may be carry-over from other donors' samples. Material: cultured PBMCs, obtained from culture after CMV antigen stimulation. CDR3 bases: TGCAGTGCTAGCTCGCGCGCGGGAGCGGCAGATACGCAGTATTTT. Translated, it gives CSASSRAGAADTQYF.